One sample yielded the 14 T cell receptor beta chains listed below, sequenced in a study of T-cell reconstitution after alpha-beta-depleted transplantation in children. TCRbeta library construction was performed incorporating unique molecular identifiers. TCRdb independently ran MiXCR on the PCR reads; one entry per CDR3 protein. The data show about 490,000 distinct CDR3 sequences, with about 10% seen just once and around 2.2% held by the top ten. The sample was PBMCs, taken before TCRalphabeta/CD19-depleted stem cell transplant. The receptors were sampled from a child aged 2 to 10 with inherited bone marrow failure, due to receive a stem cell transplant.

The chain is built from TRBV9 and TRBJ2-7; D is possibly TRBD2 (6 bases). Germline loops: CDR1 SGDLS, CDR2 YYNGEE. V dropped 0 bases and J dropped 2 bases, with 12 bases sitting between them. This CDR3 spans 15 amino acids. This CDR3 reads CASSVERADPYEQYF. The CDR3 DNA sequence: TGTGCCAGCAGCGTAGAGCGGGCCGACCCCTACGAGCAGTACTTC. Complete variable domain (other parts from reference TRBV9 and TRBJ2-7): DSGVTQTPKHLITATGQRVTLRCSPRSGDLSVYWYQQSLDQGLQFLIQYYNGEERAKGNILERFSAQQFPDLHSELNLSSLELGDSALYFCASSVERADPYEQYFGPGTRLTVT.

The genes are TRBV20-1 and TRBJ2-2; 10 bases map to TRBD2. The CDR3 contains 15 residues. Trimming removed 2 bases from V and 3 bases from J; junction bases left unmatched: 3. CDR1 DFQATT and CDR2 SNEGSKA come from the germline V gene (reference sequence). The CDR3 nucleotides read TGCAGTGCTAGATCGCTAGCGGGAGACACCGGGGAGCTGTTTTTT. It is translated as CSARSLAGDTGELFF.

This clonotype came up many times. This chain joins TRBV12-3 or TRBV12-4 and TRBJ2-3; 9 nucleotides match TRBD2. The CDR3 has 14 residues. J gave up 1 base and V 6 bases, and 2 bases lay outside the gene matches. In nucleotides, the CDR3 is TGTGCCAGCAGCCGGACTAGCGGCACAGATACGCAGTATTTT. It codes for CASSRTSGTDTQYF.

This clonotype appeared a few times. The rearrangement uses TRBV20-1 and TRBJ2-1; 10 positions match TRBD2. Trimming cost V 7 bases and J 0 bases; bases outside gene matches: 9. This CDR3 has 16 amino acids. The germline CDR1 and CDR2 sequences are DFQATT and SNEGSKA (reference sequence). CDR3 coding DNA: TGCAGTGGGACTAGCGGTCTACTTAGCTCCTACAATGAGCAGTTCTTC. Amino acid sequence: CSGTSGLLSSYNEQFF.

The sample holds many counts of this clonotype. The chain couples TRBV5-1 to TRBJ1-5; tentative D call: TRBD1 (5 bases). V was trimmed by 2 bases and J by 0 bases, leaving 12 bases between them. The CDR3 has 16 residues. In germline, CDR1 is SGHRS, CDR2 YFSETQ. The CDR3 DNA reads as TGCGCCAGCAGCTTACGGGACCGCCATAGCAATCAGCCCCAGCATTTT. Amino acids: CASSLRDRHSNQPQHF.

At least ten counts were recorded for this clonotype. The V and J genes are TRBV5-1 and TRBJ2-5; D call uncertain. This CDR3 has 12 residues. Trimming took 2 bases from V and 5 from J, leaving 7 bases between them. The germline V gene encodes CDR1 SGHRS and CDR2 YFSETQ. The CDR3 region has the DNA TGCGCCAGCAGCTTCAATCGGGAGACCCAGTACTTC. It specifies CASSFNRETQYF.

In this sample, this clonotype turned up many times. The rearrangement uses TRBV3-1 and TRBJ1-2; 7 nucleotides align to TRBD1. Germline-derived CDR1 and CDR2 are LGHDT and YNNKEL (reference sequence). V was clipped by 3 bases and J by 4 bases; unmatched bases: 2. This CDR3 is built from 13 residues. The CDR3 DNA is TGTGCCAGCAGCCATAGGGACAGCTATGGCTACACCTTC. The encoded protein is CASSHRDSYGYTF.

This clonotype was seen repeatedly, ten times or more. The gene calls are TRBV5-1 and TRBJ2-5; TRBD2 matches at 8 bases. The ends lost 4 bases at V and 4 bases at J; junction bases unmatched: 9. Germline V gene data show CDR1 as SGHRS and CDR2 as YFSETQ. The CDR3 extends over 15 amino acids. The CDR3 region is CASSKGTRAGETQYF. The CDR3 DNA sequence: TGCGCCAGCAGCAAAGGGACTAGGGCTGGAGAGACCCAGTACTTC.

This clonotype was counted ten times or more. The chain carries TRBV7-7 and TRBJ2-5, with TRBD1 identical over 12 bases. The CDR3 is made up of 17 amino acids. CDR1 is SSHAT, CDR2 FNYEAQ, per germline (reference sequence). Germline trimming cut 5 bases from V and 5 bases from J; bases unmatched to any gene: 12. The chain's CDR3 is CASSRRPGQGAAETQYF. In DNA, the CDR3 is TGTGCCAGCAGCAGGCGACCGGGACAGGGGGCGGCGGAGACCCAGTACTTC.

The sample holds many counts of this clonotype. This sequence joins TRBV13 and TRBJ2-2, with D perhaps TRBD2 (5 bases). The germline CDR1 and CDR2 sequences are PRHDT and FYEKMQ (reference sequence). This CDR3 comprises 14 residues. The V and J ends lost 10 bases and 1 base respectively, with 13 bases between them. The CDR3 spells CATARGENTGELFF. For the CDR3, the DNA is TGTGCCACCGCCCGGGGTGAGAACACCGGGGAGCTGTTTTTT.

V and J are TRBV7-2 and TRBJ1-1; TRBD1 matches at 7 bases. The CDR3 length is 14 residues. The germline gives CDR1 SGHTA, CDR2 FQGNSA. V lost 3 bases and J lost 6; bases outside the gene matches: 7. CDR3 region: CASSFQGVRAEAFF. The CDR3 DNA sequence: TGTGCCAGCAGCTTTCAGGGGGTACGGGCTGAAGCTTTCTTT. The full variable domain, its missing parts supplied by reference TRBV7-2 and TRBJ1-1, is GAGVSQSPSNKVTEKGKDVELRCDPISGHTALYWYRQSLGQGLEFLIYFQGNSAPDKSGLPSDRFSAERTGGSVSTLTIQRTQQEDSAVYLCASSFQGVRAEAFFGQGTRLTVV.

V gene TRBV20-1 combines with J gene TRBJ2-1; perhaps TRBD2 as D (6 bases). CDR1 is DFQATT and CDR2 is SNEGSKA in the germline V gene (reference sequence). This CDR3 spans 16 amino acids. The V gene lost 1 base and the J gene lost 2 bases, with 15 bases spanning the gap. Written as DNA, the CDR3 is TGCAGTGCTAGAGTTTCTTCTAGCGAGGCCTACAATGAGCAGTTCTTC. This encodes CSARVSSSEAYNEQFF.

The V call is TRBV12-3 or TRBV12-4, the J call TRBJ1-6, with TRBD1 matching over 7 bases. Germline trimming cut 8 bases from V and 8 bases from J; bases unmatched to any gene: 9. The CDR3 covers 14 residues. In DNA, the CDR3 is TGTGCCAGCGGTCTCAGGGGGTCTTATTCACCCCTCCACTTT. The encoded protein is CASGLRGSYSPLHF.

This clonotype was seen repeatedly, ten times or more. The rearrangement links TRBV27 to TRBJ1-6; 7 positions agree with TRBD1. The CDR3 length is 10 residues. Germline V lookup: CDR1 MNHEY, CDR2 SMNVEV (reference sequence). The V and J ends lost 11 bases and 9 bases, in that order; junction bases with no gene match: 1. As DNA, the CDR3 is TGTGCCTCAGGGGGTTCACCCCTCCACTTT. Amino acid sequence: CASGGSPLHF.